These 7 T cell receptor beta chains originate from one sample sequenced in a study of patients and donors after allogeneic stem cell transplantation. Using its own MiXCR run on the RT-PCR reads, TCRdb lists one record per CDR3 protein. The sample has 150,000 to 200,000 distinct CDR3 sequences; about 30% are singletons. Sequencing input: blood, either unsorted or a sorted T cell fraction (not recorded which). The source is a human donor who was either an allogeneic HSCT recipient or a stem cell or donor lymphocyte infusion donor (not recorded which). It is not recorded whose cells these are; they may come from a transplant donor.

The rearrangement uses TRBV5-5 and TRBJ1-5; 8 positions agree with TRBD1. CDR1 is SGHKS, CDR2 YYEKEE, per germline (reference sequence). Unmatched junction bases numbered 11, after V lost 2 bases and J lost 1 base. The CDR3 extends over 18 amino acids. CDR3 nucleotides: TGTGCCAGCAGCTTTGCGACAGGGGCCCTCTGGAGCAATCAGCCCCAGCATTTT. Translating gives CASSFATGALWSNQPQHF. The full variable domain, rest sourced from reference TRBV5-5 and TRBJ1-5, is DAGVTQSPTHLIKTRGQQVTLRCSPISGHKSVSWYQQVLGQGPQFIFQYYEKEERGRGNFPDRFSARQFPNYSSELNVNALLLGDSALYLCASSFATGALWSNQPQHFGDGTRLSIL.

The V and J genes are TRBV2 and TRBJ2-7, with a weak D call TRBD2 (5 bases). The CDR3 runs 15 residues. V was cut by 6 bases and J by 0 bases, with 15 bases left in between. Germline-derived CDR1 and CDR2 are SNHLY and FYNNEI. Here the CDR3 reads CASRRTSGGSYEQYF. DNA for the CDR3: TGTGCCAGCAGGAGGACCTCAGGAGGCTCCTACGAGCAGTACTTC.

The V and J genes are TRBV5-1 and TRBJ1-6; no definite D call. The CDR3 spans 14 residues. The V end lost 0 bases, the J end lost 10 bases, and 11 bases lay between the germline ends. Germline loops: CDR1 SGHRS, CDR2 YFSETQ. CDR3 loop: CASSLGGSNSPLHF. For the CDR3, the DNA is TGCGCCAGCAGCTTGGGCGGATCCAACTCACCCCTCCACTTT.

This clonotype was observed a handful of times. The CDR3 DNA follows: TGTGCCAGCAGTTTCGGTCTAGCGGAAGAGACCCAGTACTTC. This encodes CASSFGLAEETQYF. This chain joins TRBV27 and TRBJ2-5, with TRBD2 matching 7 bases. The CDR3 spans 14 residues. V lost 3 bases and J lost 3; bases outside the gene matches: 4. The V gene's germline CDR1 is MNHEY and CDR2 SMNVEV (reference sequence).

The chain recombines TRBV5-1 with TRBJ2-5; 8 bases agree with TRBD1. The CDR3 length is 14 residues. Unmatched junction bases numbered 7, after V lost 4 bases and J lost 5 bases. Per the germline V gene, CDR1 is SGHRS and CDR2 is YFSETQ. The CDR3 DNA sequence: TGCGCCAGCAGCGAGGACAGGGCGGGGGAGACCCAGTACTTC. Its translation is CASSEDRAGETQYF.

This clonotype was counted between two and nine times. This chain uses TRBV20-1 with TRBJ2-2; D is undetermined. CDR3 length: 15 amino acids. V lost 3 bases to trimming and J lost 7 bases, with 18 bases between them. Per the germline V gene, CDR1 is DFQATT and CDR2 is SNEGSKA (reference sequence). CDR3 residues: CSARSLSASNGELFF. CDR3 nucleotide sequence: TGCAGTGCTAGGTCCTTAAGCGCGAGTAACGGGGAGCTGTTTTTT.

The chain links TRBV9 to TRBJ1-1; D unresolved. CDR1 and CDR2 (germline): SGDLS, YYNGEE. The CDR3 has 9 amino acids. Between the trimmed V and J ends, which lost 4 bases and 7 bases, there was a span of 2 bases. CDR3: CASSSEAFF. The CDR3 DNA reads TGTGCCAGCAGCAGTGAAGCTTTCTTT.